A single sample gave rise to the 14 T cell receptor beta chains below, sequenced in a study of blood T cell repertoires in COVID-19. Repertoires were generated with immunoSEQ multiplex PCR, while TCRdb's copy carries only in-frame clones and drops some. The sample contains some 68,000 clones, 80% to 90% of which appear only once. The sequenced sample was peripheral blood. Receptor source: a man aged 50-59 years with acute or convalescent COVID-19.

This rearrangement joins TRBV18 to TRBJ1-2, with no clear D. CDR3 length equals 14 residues. V was shortened by 4 bases and J by 8 bases, with 17 bases between the two germline ends. Germline lookup yields CDR1 KGHSH and CDR2 LQKENI. CDR3 nucleotide sequence: TGTGCCAGCTCACTGGATGCGGTTCGTCACGGCTACACCTTC. Its translation: CASSLDAVRHGYTF.

J is TRBJ1-4 and V is TRBV29-1; D gene uncertain. CDR1 SQVTM and CDR2 ANQGSEA come from the germline V gene. Trimming cost V 6 bases and J 2 bases, with 10 bases left between them. This CDR3 contains 13 residues. Here the CDR3 reads CSVRETTNEKLFF. CDR3 coding DNA: TGCAGCGTCCGGGAGACGACTAATGAAAAACTGTTTTTT.

The V gene is TRBV2, the J gene TRBJ2-4; no clear D. CDR1 and CDR2 (germline): SNHLY, FYNNEI. Trimming removed 7 bases at V and 0 bases at J, with 13 bases between. The CDR3 totals 15 residues. DNA for the CDR3: TGTGCCAGCACCGCCCGGGTTCTAGCCAAAAACATTCAGTACTTC. The encoded protein is CASTARVLAKNIQYF.

This clone was found once. The V and J genes are TRBV11-3 and TRBJ1-5, with D possibly matching TRBD1 (5 bases). Trimming removed 1 base from V and 2 bases from J, with 9 bases in between. The CDR3 contains 15 residues. Germline loops: CDR1 SGHNT, CDR2 YENEEA. The CDR3 nucleotides are TGTGCCAGCAGCTTAGGGGGGGGAGGCAATCAGCCCCAGCATTTT. Translated, it gives CASSLGGGGNQPQHF.

The V gene is TRBV30, the J gene TRBJ2-7; D gene unclear. V lost 0 bases to trimming and J lost 5 bases, with 8 bases between them. This CDR3 is 12 amino acids long. From germline, CDR1 is GTSNPN and CDR2 SVGIG (reference sequence). CDR3 protein: CAWSVNNNEQYF. The CDR3 nucleotides read TGTGCCTGGAGTGTTAATAACAACGAGCAGTACTTC.

The chain is built from TRBV19 and TRBJ2-1; 11 bases are shared with TRBD2. The V gene end was trimmed by 7 bases and the J gene end by 4 bases; junction bases not matched to a gene: 9. The germline V gene has CDR1 LNHDA and CDR2 SQIVND (reference sequence). The CDR3 is 16 amino acids. CDR3 sequence: CASTAFGTSGYNEQFF. CDR3 in DNA: TGTGCCAGTACCGCCTTTGGGACTAGCGGATACAATGAGCAGTTCTTC.

This clone was counted once. The genes are TRBV6-4 and TRBJ2-1; 8 bases are a match to TRBD2. The V gene end was trimmed by 4 bases and the J gene end by 2 bases; junction bases not matched to a gene: 7. CDR3 length: 16 amino acids. CDR1 is MRHNA and CDR2 is SNTAGT in the germline V gene. The CDR3 DNA reads TGTGCCAGCAGTGTTAGCGGGACCCCCCCCTACAATGAGCAGTTCTTC. Protein product: CASSVSGTPPYNEQFF.

The chain is built from TRBV11-3 and TRBJ2-7, with TRBD1 matching 7 bases. The J segment lost 1 base and the V segment lost 2 bases, leaving 5 bases of the junction unmatched. There are 15 residues in the CDR3. Germline V gives CDR1 SGHNT, CDR2 YENEEA. The CDR3 nucleotides read TGTGCCAGCAGCTTAAGTGCAGGGGGATCCTACGAGCAGTACGTC. This sequence encodes CASSLSAGGSYEQYV.

As to this clone: The sample carries other DNA sequences with the same CDR3. The chain couples TRBV18 to TRBJ2-5; tentative D call: TRBD2 (6 bases). The V and J ends lost 0 bases and 5 bases respectively, with 10 bases between them. The CDR3 sequence is 14 residues long. CDR1 and CDR2 from the germline V gene are KGHSH and LQKENI. The CDR3 here is CASSPPAGMETQYF. Written as DNA, the CDR3 is TGTGCCAGCTCACCACCTGCGGGGATGGAGACCCAGTACTTC.

This clone was found a few times. The rearrangement uses TRBV5-3 and TRBJ1-5; possibly TRBD1 for D (6 bases). TRBV5-3 is sorted into the ORF group, with uncertain function. This CDR3 is 13 amino acids long. The V and J ends lost 2 bases and 8 bases respectively, with 11 bases between them. Here the CDR3 reads CARSFSGTKPQHF. The CDR3 nucleotides read TGTGCCAGAAGCTTTTCAGGGACAAAGCCCCAGCATTTT.

This clone was counted at least ten times. The chain couples TRBV6-5 to TRBJ1-1; D call uncertain. V was clipped by 10 bases and J by 1 base, with 16 bases between them. This CDR3 is built from 14 residues. Germline-derived CDR1 and CDR2 are MNHEY and SVGAGI. The CDR3: CATTLQDPNTEAFF. The DNA of the CDR3 is TGTGCCACCACACTACAAGACCCGAACACTGAAGCTTTCTTT.

V gene TRBV21-1 combines with J gene TRBJ2-6; the listed D gene, TRBD1, was not tested against the DNA. TRBV21-1 is listed as a pseudogene. The CDR3 consists of 16 residues. The CDR3 nucleotides read TGTGCCAGCAGCCCGGACAGGCCCTCTGGGGCCAACGTCCTGACTTTC. As protein: CASSPDRPSGANVLTF.

The chain uses TRBV7-2 and TRBJ2-2; D unclear. Germline loops: CDR1 SGHTA, CDR2 FQGNSA. Trimming removed 3 bases from V and 0 bases from J, with 5 bases in between. This CDR3 is 14 amino acids long. CDR3 region: CASSFYTNTGELFF. The CDR3 DNA sequence: TGTGCCAGCAGCTTTTATACGAACACCGGGGAGCTGTTTTTT.

The chain links TRBV27 to TRBJ2-7; D may be TRBD1 (6 bases). V was clipped by 6 bases and J by 0 bases, with 12 bases between them. From germline, CDR1 is MNHEY and CDR2 SMNVEV (reference sequence). This CDR3 is 14 amino acids long. CDR3 nucleotides: TGTGCCAGCAGACGACAGGTGAGCTCCTACGAGCAGTACTTC. This gives the protein CASRRQVSSYEQYF.